The T cell receptor (beta chain) under discussion was sequenced for a study of shared clonotypes between healthy human individuals. Overall study: Per donor, three plates held CD4 naive cells, three held CD4 memory, two held CD8 naive and one held CD8 memory. Study-wide points: A handful of donors shared about 5% of their naive CD4 clonotypes.

Over several immunoSEQ plates, each subset's genomic DNA was distributed in even portions. Assay used: immunoSEQ multiplex PCR; TCRdb lists only in-frame clones, some missing. The sample lists 1.5 million to 2.5 million clones; about 95% were seen once. CD8 cells regarded as naive lacked CD45RO, were positively chosen for CCR7, and omitted terminally differentiated effector memory CD45RA+ cells. None of the donors, who were healthy HIV-negative adults, had recently had acute infections or vaccinations. On this clone: The target antigen is unknown.

Per germline, CDR1 MNHEY and CDR2 SMNVEV (reference sequence). V dropped 4 bases and J dropped 11; count of bases not matched to a gene: 12. The CDR3 runs 14 residues. The sample taken for sequencing was naive CD8+ T cells sorted from blood. This receptor was identified in a man in his late teens or twenties in good health. The rearrangement uses TRBV27 and TRBJ1-2; 8 positions agree with TRBD1. Here the CDR3 DNA reads TGTGCCAGCAGTTCGGGACAGGCGCTAGAGGGGTACACCTTC. Its translation: CASSSGQALEGYTF.